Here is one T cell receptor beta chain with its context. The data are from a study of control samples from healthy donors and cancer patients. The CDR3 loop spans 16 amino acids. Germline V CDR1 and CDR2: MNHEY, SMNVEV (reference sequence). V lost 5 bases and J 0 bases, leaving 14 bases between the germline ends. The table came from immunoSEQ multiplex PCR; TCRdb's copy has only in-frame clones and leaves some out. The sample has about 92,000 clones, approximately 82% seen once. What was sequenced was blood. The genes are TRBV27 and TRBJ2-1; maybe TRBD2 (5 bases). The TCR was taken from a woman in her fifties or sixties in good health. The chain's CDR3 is CASSLDRGYSYNEQFF. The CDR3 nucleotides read TGTGCCAGCAGTCTAGATCGCGGGTACTCCTACAATGAGCAGTTCTTC.